This T cell receptor beta chain was recovered during a study of blood T cell repertoires in COVID-19. Study-level information: Sites across the United States, Italy and Spain contributed samples from acute and convalescent COVID-19. From T cells, B-cell-depleted T cells, or PBMCs came the material, which was cDNA or gDNA.

The CDR3 contains 17 residues. Germline-derived CDR1 and CDR2 are MGHRA and YSYEKL. Trimming at V came to 0 bases and at J to 6 bases, leaving 9 bases not matched to a gene. This table comes from immunoSEQ multiplex PCR, and its TCRdb copy is limited to in-frame clones, with some not included. This sample carries about 210,000 clones, approximately 78% of them seen once, and the ten largest clones take 9.5% to 15%. This chain uses TRBV4-1 with TRBJ1-5; the match to TRBD1 covers 9 bases. The specimen was peripheral blood. The receptor was derived from a woman in her thirties or forties with acute or convalescent COVID-19. The CDR3 nucleotides are TGCGCCAGCAGCCAAGAACTACAGGGGGCTATTGGTCAGCCCCAGCATTTT. This gives the protein CASSQELQGAIGQPQHF.